The entry that follows covers one TCR beta chain sequence. The records do not include a CMV serostatus for this donor. The sample is drawn from a study of cytomegalovirus exposure and HLA in healthy donors. As for the study in general: Of about 390 genotyped donors, roughly 81% grouped in the Caucasian-associated ancestry cluster.

CDR3 length: 15 residues. CDR1 MGHDK and CDR2 SYGVNS come from the germline V gene. With 3 bases removed from V and 1 base from J, the gap between germline ends came to 9 bases. Use of 60 Vbeta and 13 Jbeta primers characterized the PCR. Clones were read by immunoSEQ multiplex PCR, and TCRdb kept only the in-frame ones, dropping some. The sample carries roughly 150,000 clones, approximately 61% recorded once. The TCR originated in a human donor in good health. The specimen was PBMCs. V and J are TRBV25-1 and TRBJ2-2; D unresolved. The CDR3 reads CASSDFAKNTGELFF. The CDR3 bases are TGTGCCAGCAGTGATTTCGCTAAGAACACCGGGGAGCTGTTTTTT.